The rows below give T cell receptor beta chains drawn from one sample of a study of blood T cell repertoires in COVID-19. The data were produced by immunoSEQ multiplex PCR, yet TCRdb's version contains in-frame clones alone and is incomplete. The profile covers 190,000 or so clones, with 85% to 90% appearing a single time and around 3% taken by the ten largest. The sequencing sample was made of peripheral blood. The receptors here all came from a man in his forties with active or convalescent COVID-19. Both conserved end residues are part of each CDR3. Each record gives: V gene, D gene, J gene, CDR3 protein, CDR3 DNA. The D gene is left open where the match is weak.

V gene: TRBV24-1
D gene: TRBD2
J gene: TRBJ2-1
CDR3 protein: CATSDLAGGTINEQFF
CDR3 DNA: TGTGCCACCAGTGATCTAGCGGGGGGAACGATTAATGAGCAGTTCTTC

V gene: TRBV6-1
D gene: TRBD1
J gene: TRBJ1-6
CDR3 protein: CASSEETGGNSPLHF
CDR3 DNA: TGTGCCAGCAGTGAAGAAACAGGGGGCAATTCACCCCTCCACTTT

V gene: TRBV12-3/TRBV12-4
D gene: .
J gene: TRBJ2-5
CDR3 protein: CASTESETQYF
CDR3 DNA: TGTGCCAGCACCGAGTCGGAGACCCAGTACTTC

V gene: TRBV29-1
D gene: .
J gene: TRBJ2-7
CDR3 protein: CSVVQGGGQYEQYF
CDR3 DNA: TGCAGCGTTGTCCAGGGTGGGGGCCAATACGAGCAGTACTTC

V gene: TRBV4-2
D gene: TRBD1
J gene: TRBJ1-2
CDR3 protein: CASSPTGGDSFYYGYTF
CDR3 DNA: TGTGCCAGCAGCCCCACAGGGGGAGATTCTTTTTACTATGGCTACACCTTC

V gene: TRBV14
D gene: TRBD1
J gene: TRBJ1-6
CDR3 protein: CASSGQGGIYSPLHF
CDR3 DNA: TGTGCCAGCAGCGGACAGGGGGGAATTTATTCACCCCTCCACTTT

V gene: TRBV5-1
D gene: TRBD1
J gene: TRBJ2-1
CDR3 protein: CASSLAGTGYNEQFF
CDR3 DNA: TGCGCCAGCAGCTTGGCCGGGACAGGCTACAATGAGCAGTTCTTC

V gene: TRBV12-5
D gene: .
J gene: TRBJ2-1
CDR3 protein: CASGLAGRRAYNEQFF
CDR3 DNA: TGTGCTAGTGGTTTGGCGGGTCGGAGGGCCTACAATGAGCAGTTCTTC

V gene: TRBV15
D gene: .
J gene: TRBJ2-7
CDR3 protein: CATSRDRGYEQYF
CDR3 DNA: TGTGCCACCAGCAGAGATCGGGGGTACGAGCAGTACTTC

V gene: TRBV5-1
D gene: .
J gene: TRBJ2-7
CDR3 protein: CASSSVGQGSEQYF
CDR3 DNA: TGCGCCAGCAGCAGCGTAGGGCAGGGCAGCGAGCAGTACTTC

V gene: TRBV21-1
D gene: .
J gene: TRBJ2-5
CDR3 protein: CASFPTSLVETQYF
CDR3 DNA: TGTGCCAGCTTTCCGACTAGCTTGGTTGAGACCCAGTACTTC

V gene: TRBV2
D gene: TRBD1
J gene: TRBJ1-5
CDR3 protein: CASSEMGQGSQPQHF
CDR3 DNA: TGTGCCAGCAGTGAAATGGGACAGGGAAGTCAGCCCCAGCATTTT

V gene: TRBV13
D gene: .
J gene: TRBJ1-2
CDR3 protein: CASSLAGWDYGYTF
CDR3 DNA: TGTGCCAGCAGCTTAGCAGGGTGGGACTATGGCTACACCTTC

V gene: TRBV4-1
D gene: .
J gene: TRBJ2-3
CDR3 protein: CASSQAGLASMDTQYF
CDR3 DNA: TGCGCCAGCAGCCAAGCTGGGCTAGCGAGTATGGATACGCAGTATTTT

V gene: TRBV2
D gene: .
J gene: TRBJ2-1
CDR3 protein: CASSESQGDEQFF
CDR3 DNA: TGTGCCAGCAGTGAGAGTCAAGGAGATGAGCAGTTCTTC

V gene: TRBV3-1/TRBV3-2
D gene: .
J gene: TRBJ2-5
CDR3 protein: CASRNPGGLTTLTKETQYF
CDR3 DNA: TGTGCCAGCAGAAACCCCGGCGGACTTACTACCTTGACCAAAGAGACCCAGTACTTC